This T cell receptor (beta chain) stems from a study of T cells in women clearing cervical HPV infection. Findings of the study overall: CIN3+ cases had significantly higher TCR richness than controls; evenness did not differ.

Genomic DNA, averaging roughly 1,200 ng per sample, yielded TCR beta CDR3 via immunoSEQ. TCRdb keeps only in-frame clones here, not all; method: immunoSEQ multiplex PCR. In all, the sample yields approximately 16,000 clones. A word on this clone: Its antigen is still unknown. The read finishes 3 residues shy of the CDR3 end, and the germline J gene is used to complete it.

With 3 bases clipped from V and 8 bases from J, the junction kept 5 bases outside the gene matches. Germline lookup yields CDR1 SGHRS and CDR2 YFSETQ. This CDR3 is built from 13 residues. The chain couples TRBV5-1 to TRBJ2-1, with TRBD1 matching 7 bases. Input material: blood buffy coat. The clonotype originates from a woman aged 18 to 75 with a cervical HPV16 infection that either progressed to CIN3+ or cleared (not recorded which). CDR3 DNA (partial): TGCGCCAGCAGCTGGAAAGGACAGGATGAG. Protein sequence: CASSWKGQDE. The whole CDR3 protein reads CASSWKGQDEQFF. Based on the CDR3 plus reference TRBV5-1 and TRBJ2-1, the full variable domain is KAGVTQTPRYLIKTRGQQVTLSCSPISGHRSVSWYQQTPGQGLQFLFEYFSETQRNKGNFPGRFSGRQFSNSRSEMNVSTLELGDSALYLCASSWKGQDEQFFGPGTRLTVL.